This T cell receptor (beta chain) was identified in a study of T-cell reconstitution after alpha-beta-depleted transplantation in children. This CDR3 has 18 residues. With 0 bases removed from V and 0 bases from J, the gap between germline ends came to 16 bases. CDR1 and CDR2 (germline): SGDLS, YYNGEE. Findings of the study overall: About two months after transplant, alpha-beta T cells reportedly came from several hundred expanded graft clones. Recipient T cells and thymic progenitors that survived gave rise to the high TCRbeta diversity observed at day 60 in some patients. The main origin of T-cell counts and diversity one year after transplant was newly produced T cells.

As to this clonotype: What it binds is unknown.

Using unique molecular identifiers, the investigators prepared the TCRbeta library. TCRdb used MiXCR to reprocess the PCR reads, holding one entry per CDR3 protein. The table lists about a million distinct CDR3 sequences, 25% to 30% of them singletons. This receptor was obtained from a boy under two years old who had a stem cell transplant for SCID, so the T cells may come from the graft donor. The sample was PBMCs, mostly from graft donor cells, taken 360 days after TCRalphabeta/CD19-depleted stem cell transplant. The chain carries TRBV9 and TRBJ2-1, with D possibly being TRBD1 (6 bases). The chain's CDR3 is CASSVGLTGQISYNEQFF. As DNA, the CDR3 is TGTGCCAGCAGCGTAGGACTGACAGGACAAATCTCCTACAATGAGCAGTTCTTC.